The 10 T cell receptor beta chains given below trace back to one sample, sequenced in a study of blood T cell repertoires in COVID-19. Clones were sequenced by immunoSEQ multiplex PCR, and TCRdb holds only the in-frame ones, with some missing. The sample carries fewer than 250,000 clones, roughly 88% recorded once. Material: PBMCs or T cells enriched from blood (not recorded which). The source of these receptors is a young woman who had been exposed to COVID-19.

To note about this clone: The same CDR3 can be traced to other DNA sequences in this sample. This rearrangement joins TRBV3-1 (or the pseudogene TRBV3-2) to TRBJ2-1; TRBD2 matches at 15 bases. Germline V gene sequence: CDR1 LGHDT, CDR2 YNNKEL (reference sequence). J gave up 7 bases and V 4 bases, and 2 bases lay outside the gene matches. The CDR3 has 15 residues. Written as DNA, the CDR3 is TGTGCCAGCAGCCCAGGACTAGCGGGAGGGAATGAGCAGTTCTTC. It translates to CASSPGLAGGNEQFF.

The V and J genes are TRBV28 and TRBJ1-5, with a possible D match to TRBD1 (6 bases). V gave up 5 bases and J gave up 7 bases, with 18 bases separating them. The CDR3 contains 15 residues. Looked up from germline, CDR1 is MDHEN and CDR2 is SYDVKM. The CDR3 region is CASSPTGFRRQPQHF. DNA for the CDR3: TGTGCCAGCAGTCCCACAGGGTTCAGGAGGCAGCCCCAGCATTTT.

This clone was detected once. The CDR3 nucleotides read TGTGCCAGCAGTTTTGGCCACTATGGCTACACCTTC. Translation gives CASSFGHYGYTF. The genes are TRBV28 and TRBJ1-2, with D uncertain. The CDR3 sequence is 12 residues long. V lost 3 bases and J lost 3, with 5 bases in between. Germline lookup yields CDR1 MDHEN and CDR2 SYDVKM.

The CDR3 is CASSEGAAQAFF. Here the CDR3 DNA reads TGTGCCAGCAGTGAAGGGGCAGCCCAAGCTTTCTTT. J is TRBJ1-1 and V is TRBV6-1; D not resolved. The CDR3 length is 12 residues. Germline CDR1 MNHNS, CDR2 SASEGT. Trimming cost V 1 base and J 9 bases, with 9 bases left between them.

This chain joins TRBV28 and TRBJ2-5; TRBD2 aligns across 12 bases. Losses at the gene ends were 6 bases for V and 5 bases for J; bases not matched to a gene: 16. Germline V gives CDR1 MDHEN, CDR2 SYDVKM. The CDR3 is made up of 18 amino acids. This CDR3 is CASRPGTGTSGRRETQYF. The CDR3 nucleotides read TGTGCCAGCAGACCCGGGACTGGTACTAGCGGGAGGAGGGAGACCCAGTACTTC.

The chain uses TRBV7-9 and TRBJ1-5; D possibly corresponds to TRBD1 (6 bases). Germline V gene data show CDR1 as SEHNR and CDR2 as FQNEAQ (reference sequence). The V and J ends lost 5 bases and 0 bases respectively, with 17 bases between them. CDR3 size: 17 residues. Here the CDR3 reads CASSEGRGGYSNQPQHF. CDR3 DNA sequence: TGTGCCAGCAGCGAGGGAAGGGGGGGCTATAGCAATCAGCCCCAGCATTTT.

The rearrangement joins TRBV9 to TRBJ2-1; TRBD2 agrees at 8 bases. CDR1 is SGDLS and CDR2 is YYNGEE in the germline V gene. The CDR3 spans 19 residues. V shed 4 bases and J 7 bases; nucleotides not matched to a gene: 22. In nucleotides, the CDR3 is TGTGCCAGCAGCTCTCCGACGGGGGGGCGTCCGGGACTAGGTAATGAGCAGTTCTTC. The encoded protein is CASSSPTGGRPGLGNEQFF.

The chain combines TRBV5-1 with TRBJ2-1, with 9 nucleotides matching TRBD2. The ends lost 0 bases at V and 6 bases at J; junction bases unmatched: 7. From germline, CDR1 is SGHRS and CDR2 YFSETQ. The CDR3 runs 16 residues. The CDR3 DNA sequence: TGCGCCAGCAGCTTGGTAGCTAGCGGGATAAGCAATGAGCAGTTCTTC. Translation: CASSLVASGISNEQFF. Filled out from reference TRBV5-1 and TRBJ2-1, the complete variable domain reads KAGVTQTPRYLIKTRGQQVTLSCSPISGHRSVSWYQQTPGQGLQFLFEYFSETQRNKGNFPGRFSGRQFSNSRSEMNVSTLELGDSALYLCASSLVASGISNEQFFGPGTRLTVL.

This clone was counted once. V is TRBV19 and J is TRBJ2-1; TRBD2 matches at 12 bases. Germline V gene data show CDR1 as LNHDA and CDR2 as SQIVND (reference sequence). The CDR3 runs to 17 residues. V lost 3 bases to trimming and J lost 1 base; unmatched junction nucleotides: 4. CDR3 residues: CASSMTLAGGSYNEQFF. The CDR3 DNA reads as TGTGCCAGTAGTATGACCCTAGCGGGAGGGTCCTACAATGAGCAGTTCTTC.

This clone was observed a handful of times. V is TRBV11-2 and J is TRBJ2-1, with 11 bases identical to TRBD2. V was clipped by 3 bases and J by 4 bases; unmatched bases: 8. The CDR3 spans 17 residues. Germline assignment: CDR1 SGHAT and CDR2 FQNNGV. CDR3: CASSFGLAGGVYNEQFF. The CDR3 nucleotides read TGTGCCAGCAGCTTTGGACTAGCGGGCGGGGTTTACAATGAGCAGTTCTTC.